This T cell receptor beta chain is from a study of siplizumab effects on memory and regulatory T cells. Concerning this clone: Antigen specificity is unknown.

Whole-study results and caveats: A naive or memory phenotype could not be assigned to roughly 80-96% of the proliferating CD4+ or CD8+ clones.

The assay was immunoSEQ multiplex PCR, and TCRdb's table has in-frame clones only and misses some. Among 15,000 to 20,000 clones listed, about 45% were seen once. The mixed lymphocyte reaction cells underwent coculture at 37°C for 6 days. V lost 2 bases and J lost 4, with 15 bases in between. This CDR3 is 16 amino acids long. Per germline, CDR1 KGHSH and CDR2 LQKENI. What was sequenced was CFSE-low (dividing) CD4+ T cells sorted from an allogeneic mixed lymphocyte reaction. The rearrangement joins TRBV18 to TRBJ1-3; D remains unclear. This sequence was found in a human donor in good health; the cells came from an allogeneic mixed lymphocyte reaction. Some clones in this sample may be carry-over from other donors' samples. The CDR3 coding sequence is TGTGCCAGCTCACCAGAGTTTGGGATCTTGGGAAACACCATATATTTT. It translates to CASSPEFGILGNTIYF. Based on the CDR3 plus reference TRBV18 and TRBJ1-3, the full variable domain is NAGVMQNPRHLVRRRGQEARLRCSPMKGHSHVYWYRQLPEEGLKFMVYLQKENIIDESGMPKERFSAEFPKEGPSILRIQQVVRGDSAAYFCASSPEFGILGNTIYFGEGSWLTVV.